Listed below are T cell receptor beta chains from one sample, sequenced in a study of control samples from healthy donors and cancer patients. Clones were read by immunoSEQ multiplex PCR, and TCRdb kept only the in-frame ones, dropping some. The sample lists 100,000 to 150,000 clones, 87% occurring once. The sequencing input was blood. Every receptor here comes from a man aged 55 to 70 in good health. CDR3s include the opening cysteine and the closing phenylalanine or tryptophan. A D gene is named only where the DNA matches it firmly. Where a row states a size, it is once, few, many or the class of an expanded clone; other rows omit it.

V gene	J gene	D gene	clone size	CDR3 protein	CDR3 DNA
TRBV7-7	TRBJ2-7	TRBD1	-	CASSLVFRGQSYEQYF	TGTGCCAGCAGCTTAGTTTTTAGGGGACAGTCCTACGAGCAGTACTTC
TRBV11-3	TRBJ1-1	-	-	CASSLVNGGEAFF	TGTGCCAGCAGCTTAGTGAACGGCGGTGAAGCTTTCTTT
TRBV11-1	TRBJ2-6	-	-	CASSPDSYGANVLTF	TGTGCCAGCAGCCCCGACAGTTATGGGGCCAACGTCCTGACTTTC
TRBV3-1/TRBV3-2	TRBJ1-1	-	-	CASSPPGQQNTEAFF	TGTGCCAGCAGCCCCCCCGGACAGCAGAACACTGAAGCTTTCTTT
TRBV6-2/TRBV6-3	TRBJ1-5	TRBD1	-	CASSRTGLGNQPQHF	TGTGCCAGCAGCCGGACAGGGTTGGGCAATCAGCCCCAGCATTTT
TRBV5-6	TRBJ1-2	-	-	CASTHNYGYTF	TGTGCCAGCACCCATAACTATGGCTACACCTTC
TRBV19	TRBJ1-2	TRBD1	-	CASSWDSTYGYTF	TGTGCCAGTTCCTGGGACAGCACCTATGGCTACACCTTC
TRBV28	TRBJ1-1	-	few	CASSLLTEAFF	TGTGCCAGCAGCCTCCTCACTGAAGCTTTCTTT
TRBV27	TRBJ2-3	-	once	CASSHRTGPGTDTQYF	TGTGCCAGCAGTCACCGAACGGGACCCGGCACAGATACGCAGTATTTT
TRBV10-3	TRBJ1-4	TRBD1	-	CAISNPGQGDEKLFF	TGTGCCATCAGTAACCCGGGACAGGGGGACGAAAAACTGTTTTTT
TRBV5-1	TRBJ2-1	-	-	CASSRDPMGVQFF	TGCGCCAGCAGCCGGGACCCCATGGGGGTTCAGTTCTTC
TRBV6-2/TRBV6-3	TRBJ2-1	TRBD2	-	CASSFIAGGPRNEQFF	TGTGCCAGCAGTTTCATAGCGGGGGGGCCGAGGAATGAGCAGTTCTTC
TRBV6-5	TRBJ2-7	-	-	CASSYSTASSYEQYF	TGTGCCAGCAGTTACTCTACCGCCAGCTCCTACGAGCAGTACTTC